The clone carrying this TCR beta chain was detected ten times or more. This sample is drawn from a study of T cell repertoires in cytomegalovirus infection. TCRdb used MiXCR to reprocess the reads, holding one entry per CDR3 protein. The table records about 180,000 distinct CDR3 sequences, about 15% of them present only once. The origin of this receptor is a human donor in good health (CMV status not recorded). Some clones in this sample may be carry-over from other donors' samples. The sample consisted of PBMCs.

The CDR3 is CASSRFLGYEQYF. The CDR3 DNA reads TGTGCCAGCAGCCGGTTTTTAGGCTACGAGCAGTACTTC. The rearrangement joins TRBV5-6 to TRBJ2-7; no clear D. Germline V gene data show CDR1 as SGHDT and CDR2 as YYEEEE. The CDR3 runs to 13 residues. The V and J ends lost 4 bases and 3 bases respectively, with 11 bases between them.